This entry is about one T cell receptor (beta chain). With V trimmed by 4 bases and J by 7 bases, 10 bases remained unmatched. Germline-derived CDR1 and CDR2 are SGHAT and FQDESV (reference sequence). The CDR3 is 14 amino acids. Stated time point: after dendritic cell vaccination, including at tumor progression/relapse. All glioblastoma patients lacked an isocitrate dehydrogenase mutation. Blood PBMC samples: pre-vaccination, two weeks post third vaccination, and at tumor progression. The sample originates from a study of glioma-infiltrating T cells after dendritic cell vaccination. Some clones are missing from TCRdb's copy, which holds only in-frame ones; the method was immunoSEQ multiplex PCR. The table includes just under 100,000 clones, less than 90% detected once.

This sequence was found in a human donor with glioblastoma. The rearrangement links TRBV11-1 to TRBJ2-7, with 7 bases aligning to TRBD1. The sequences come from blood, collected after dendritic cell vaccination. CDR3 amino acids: CASSYLTGLGEQYF. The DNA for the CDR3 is TGTGCCAGCAGCTACCTGACAGGGCTCGGGGAGCAGTACTTC.